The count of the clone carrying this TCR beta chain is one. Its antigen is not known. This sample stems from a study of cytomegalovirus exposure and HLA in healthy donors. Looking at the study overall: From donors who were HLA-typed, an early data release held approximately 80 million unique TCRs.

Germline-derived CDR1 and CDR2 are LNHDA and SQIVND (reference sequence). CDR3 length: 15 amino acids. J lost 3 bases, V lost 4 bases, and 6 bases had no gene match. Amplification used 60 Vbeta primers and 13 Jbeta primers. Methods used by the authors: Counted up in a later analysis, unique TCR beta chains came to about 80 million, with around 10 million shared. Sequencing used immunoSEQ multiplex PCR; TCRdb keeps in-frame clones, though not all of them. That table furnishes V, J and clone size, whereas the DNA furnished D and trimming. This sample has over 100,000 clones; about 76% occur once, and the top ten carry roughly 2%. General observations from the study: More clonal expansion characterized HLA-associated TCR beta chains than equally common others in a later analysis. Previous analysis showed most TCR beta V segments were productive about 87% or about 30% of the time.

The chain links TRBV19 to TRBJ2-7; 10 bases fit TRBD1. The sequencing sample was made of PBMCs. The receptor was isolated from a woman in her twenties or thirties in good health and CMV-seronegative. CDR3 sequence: CASSKRDRGSYEQYF. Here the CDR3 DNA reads TGTGCCAGTAGTAAACGGGACAGGGGAAGCTACGAGCAGTACTTC.